These 21 T cell receptor beta chains came from one sample sequenced in a study of CD8 T cells in Susac syndrome. After extraction with the RNeasy kit, about 0.5 to 1 ug of the RNA was reverse transcribed using random hexamers. One entry per CDR3 protein results from TCRdb running MiXCR on the immunoSEQ multiplex PCR reads. The sample holds roughly 180,000 distinct CDR3 sequences, 90% to 95% seen once. The sequenced material came from CD4+ T cells from PBMCs. These receptors were collected from a human donor in good health.

The CDR3 sequence: CASSILDVRGYGYTF. As DNA, the CDR3 is TGTGCCAGCAGTATATTGGACGTTCGGGGATATGGCTACACCTTC. The chain combines TRBV28 with TRBJ1-2, with D uncertain. Trimming took off 5 bases at V and 5 bases at J, with 18 bases between the two ends. CDR3 length equals 15 residues. CDR1 is MDHEN, CDR2 SYDVKM, per germline.

This rearrangement joins TRBV20-1 to TRBJ1-3; maybe TRBD1 (6 bases). The V end was cut by 0 bases, the J end by 2 bases, with 8 bases between. From germline, CDR1 is DFQATT and CDR2 SNEGSKA (reference sequence). There are 14 residues in the CDR3. The CDR3 DNA reads as TGCAGTGCTAGAGATAAGGGGGCTGGAAACACCATATATTTT. Its protein product is CSARDKGAGNTIYF.

This chain uses TRBV20-1 with TRBJ2-3, with D tentatively TRBD2 (6 bases). Germline CDR1 reads DFQATT; CDR2 reads SNEGSKA (reference sequence). CDR3 length: 14 amino acids. Trimming shortened V by 3 bases and J by 1 base, and 11 bases separated the two germline ends. CDR3 amino acids: CSARGRMGTDTQYF. In DNA form, the CDR3 reads TGCAGTGCTAGGGGGAGGATGGGCACAGATACGCAGTATTTT.

The J gene is TRBJ2-1, the V gene TRBV4-3; D is perhaps TRBD2 (6 bases). Germline V gene sequence: CDR1 LGHNA, CDR2 YSLEER. The CDR3 spans 13 residues. V was pared by 4 bases and J by 6 bases, with 10 bases between. The CDR3 sequence: CASSLRLGNEQFF. The CDR3 nucleotides read TGCGCCAGCAGCCTCCGACTAGGCAATGAGCAGTTCTTC.

CDR3 residues: CASSDPGQGVSPLHF. Here the CDR3 DNA reads TGTGCCAGCAGTGACCCCGGGCAGGGGGTATCACCCCTCCACTTT. The chain links TRBV25-1 to TRBJ1-6; 7 bases are a match to TRBD1. V dropped 3 bases and J dropped 10; count of bases not matched to a gene: 9. From germline, CDR1 is MGHDK and CDR2 SYGVNS. The CDR3 has 15 residues.

V gene TRBV13 combines with J gene TRBJ2-6, with D perhaps matching TRBD1 (6 bases). This CDR3 contains 16 residues. Germline-derived CDR1 and CDR2 are PRHDT and FYEKMQ (reference sequence). V dropped 3 bases and J dropped 4 bases, with 13 bases sitting between them. The CDR3 region has the DNA TGTGCCAGCAGCTTGTTAACAGGGACCGGGGCCAACGTCCTGACTTTC. Translated: CASSLLTGTGANVLTF.

This chain links TRBV6-2 or TRBV6-3 with TRBJ1-5; a weak D match, TRBD1 (6 bases). V was pared by 6 bases and J by 7 bases, with 16 bases between. The CDR3 contains 14 residues. Per the germline V gene, CDR1 is MNHEY and CDR2 is SVGEGT. This CDR3 is CASRTGKGVQPQHF. CDR3 nucleotide sequence: TGTGCCAGCAGAACAGGGAAAGGGGTCCAGCCCCAGCATTTT.

The rearrangement uses TRBV6-5 and TRBJ2-3; perhaps TRBD2 as D (6 bases). The CDR3 has 18 amino acids. Trimming removed 2 bases at V and 0 bases at J, with 18 bases between. Germline V gene lookup returns CDR1 MNHEY and CDR2 SVGAGI. CDR3 region: CASSYRAPGGPSTDTQYF. Here the CDR3 DNA reads TGTGCCAGCAGTTACCGGGCCCCCGGGGGACCCAGCACAGATACGCAGTATTTT.

The V and J genes are TRBV25-1 and TRBJ1-2, with a weak D call TRBD1 (6 bases). The ends were cut back, 8 bases at V and 4 bases at J, with 14 bases in the middle. The germline V gene encodes CDR1 MGHDK and CDR2 SYGVNS. The CDR3 extends over 13 amino acids. The chain's CDR3 is CASRTDAVYGYTF. The CDR3 DNA follows: TGTGCCAGCCGGACAGACGCTGTCTATGGCTACACCTTC.

The chain is built from TRBV2 and TRBJ1-1, with D perhaps matching TRBD1 (5 bases). With 6 bases removed from V and 4 bases from J, the gap between germline ends came to 15 bases. The CDR3 is 14 residues long. Germline-derived CDR1 and CDR2 are SNHLY and FYNNEI. In DNA, the CDR3 is TGTGCCAGCAGACCCAGGGAAGGGAGCACTGAAGCTTTCTTT. Translation gives CASRPREGSTEAFF.

V and J are TRBV7-9 and TRBJ1-5, with D possibly TRBD1 on 5 matching bases. There are 13 residues in the CDR3. Germline V gene lookup returns CDR1 SEHNR and CDR2 FQNEAQ (reference sequence). The ends were cut back, 11 bases at V and 2 bases at J, with 13 bases in the middle. The CDR3 sequence: CAVQGGGNQPQHF. The CDR3 DNA sequence: TGTGCCGTCCAGGGTGGTGGCAATCAGCCCCAGCATTTT.

This chain links TRBV12-3 or TRBV12-4 with TRBJ1-5; D is unresolved. The ends were cut back, 5 bases at V and 9 bases at J, with 11 bases in the middle. The CDR3 runs to 12 residues. CDR3 coding DNA: TGTGCCAGCAGTCCCGTCCCCGGGCCCCAGCATTTT. This codes for CASSPVPGPQHF.

This clonotype was seen a handful of times. V gene TRBV19 combines with J gene TRBJ1-2; the match to TRBD1 covers 8 bases. This CDR3 spans 13 amino acids. Germline trimming cut 5 bases from V and 2 bases from J; bases unmatched to any gene: 1. Per the germline V gene, CDR1 is LNHDA and CDR2 is SQIVND (reference sequence). The CDR3 bases are TGTGCCAGTAGTCGGACAGGGAACTATGGCTACACCTTC. It is translated as CASSRTGNYGYTF.

The V call is TRBV7-3, the J call TRBJ2-3, with 7 bases lining up with TRBD1. The CDR3 covers 15 residues. Trimming removed 6 bases from V and 3 bases from J; junction bases left unmatched: 9. In germline, CDR1 is SGHTA, CDR2 FQGTGA. CDR3 protein: CASRSTGLTTDTQYF. The CDR3 DNA reads TGTGCCAGCAGGTCGACAGGGTTAACAACAGATACGCAGTATTTT.

The chain combines TRBV2 with TRBJ2-7, with 10 bases lining up with TRBD1. The CDR3 consists of 13 residues. J gave up 7 bases and V 3 bases, and 3 bases lay outside the gene matches. Germline CDR1 and CDR2: SNHLY and FYNNEI. CDR3 nucleotides: TGTGCCAGCAGTGACGGGACAGGGGAAGAGCAGTACTTC. Its protein is CASSDGTGEEQYF.

This clonotype was seen just once. The genes are TRBV3-1 and TRBJ1-1; D remains unclear. The CDR3 is 13 residues long. Looked up from germline, CDR1 is LGHDT and CDR2 is YNNKEL (reference sequence). With 1 base removed from V and 3 bases from J, the gap between germline ends came to 6 bases. CDR3 sequence: CASSQVVYTEAFF. CDR3 nucleotide sequence: TGTGCCAGCAGCCAAGTGGTCTACACTGAAGCTTTCTTT.

The V and J genes are TRBV20-1 and TRBJ1-6, with no clear D. V was clipped by 3 bases and J by 10 bases, with 13 bases between them. CDR1 is DFQATT, CDR2 SNEGSKA, per germline (reference sequence). The CDR3 sequence is 13 residues long. In DNA, the CDR3 is TGCAGTGCTAGTCGTCATAGCTACTCACCCCTCCACTTT. This gives the protein CSASRHSYSPLHF.

This rearrangement joins TRBV7-3 to TRBJ2-3, with 7 bases matching TRBD2. From germline, CDR1 is SGHTA and CDR2 FQGTGA. Germline trimming cut 2 bases from V and 2 bases from J; bases unmatched to any gene: 4. CDR3 length: 15 amino acids. The CDR3 DNA reads TGTGCCAGCAGCTTAGCGGGGACTAACACAGATACGCAGTATTTT. It encodes CASSLAGTNTDTQYF.

This chain joins TRBV29-1 and TRBJ2-5, with 7 bases identical to TRBD1. The CDR3 has 13 amino acids. The germline V gene has CDR1 SQVTM and CDR2 ANQGSEA. The CDR3 loop reads CSTQLGGVETQYF. As DNA, the CDR3 is TGCAGTACCCAACTAGGGGGCGTGGAGACCCAGTACTTC.

This clonotype appeared once. V gene TRBV7-9 combines with J gene TRBJ2-1; 8 nucleotides line up with TRBD2. Germline V lookup: CDR1 SEHNR, CDR2 FQNEAQ (reference sequence). The CDR3 is 16 residues long. V shed 4 bases and J 5 bases; nucleotides not matched to a gene: 10. The CDR3 loop is CASSSPHSGGHNEQFF. As DNA, the CDR3 is TGTGCCAGCAGCTCCCCGCACAGCGGGGGTCACAATGAGCAGTTCTTC.

The rearrangement uses TRBV7-2 and TRBJ2-7, with 9 bases that match TRBD1. CDR1 is SGHTA, CDR2 FQGNSA, per germline. Trimming cost V 1 base and J 1 base; bases outside gene matches: 2. The length of the CDR3 is 15 residues. CDR3 nucleotides: TGTGCCAGCAGCTTAGAGGGACAGGGATCCTACGAGCAGTACTTC. It yields the protein CASSLEGQGSYEQYF. Supplemented by reference TRBV7-2 and TRBJ2-7, the full variable domain reads GAGVSQSPSNKVTEKGKDVELRCDPISGHTALYWYRQSLGQGLEFLIYFQGNSAPDKSGLPSDRFSAERTGGSVSTLTIQRTQQEDSAVYLCASSLEGQGSYEQYFGPGTRLTVT.